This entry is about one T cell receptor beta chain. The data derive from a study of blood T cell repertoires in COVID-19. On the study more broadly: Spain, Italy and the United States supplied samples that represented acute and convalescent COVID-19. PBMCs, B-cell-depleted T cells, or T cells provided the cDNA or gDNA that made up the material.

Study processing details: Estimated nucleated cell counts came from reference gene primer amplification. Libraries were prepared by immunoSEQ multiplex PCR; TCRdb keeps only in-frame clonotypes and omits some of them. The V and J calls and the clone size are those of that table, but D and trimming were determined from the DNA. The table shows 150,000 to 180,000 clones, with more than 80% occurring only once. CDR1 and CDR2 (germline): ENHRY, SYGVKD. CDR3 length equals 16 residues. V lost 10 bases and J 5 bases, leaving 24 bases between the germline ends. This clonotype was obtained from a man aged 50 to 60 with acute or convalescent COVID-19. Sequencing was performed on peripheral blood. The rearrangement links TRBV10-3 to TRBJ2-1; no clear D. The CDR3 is CATTVSAFRWDNEQFF. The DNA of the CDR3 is TGTGCCACCACCGTTTCGGCCTTCAGGTGGGACAATGAGCAGTTCTTC.